These 16 T cell receptor beta chains were sequenced from one sample in a study of blood T cell repertoires in COVID-19. Sequenced by immunoSEQ multiplex PCR; TCRdb stores in-frame clones only, minus some. In the table there are approximately 100,000 clones, approximately 82% of which are singletons. Sequencing input: peripheral blood. These receptors originate from a woman aged 55-70 years with acute or convalescent COVID-19.

This chain connects TRBV28 to TRBJ1-4; 11 bases map to TRBD1. This CDR3 spans 14 amino acids. Germline V gene lookup returns CDR1 MDHEN and CDR2 SYDVKM. With V trimmed by 10 bases and J by 8 bases, 9 bases remained unmatched. The CDR3 loop reads CATGAGTGGEKLFF. The DNA for the CDR3 is TGTGCCACCGGTGCCGGGACAGGGGGAGAAAAACTGTTTTTT.

The V and J genes are TRBV5-5 and TRBJ1-1, with D possibly being TRBD1 (6 bases). The germline CDR1 and CDR2 sequences are SGHKS and YYEKEE (reference sequence). The CDR3 runs 14 residues. V was cut by 5 bases and J by 4 bases, with 15 bases left in between. The chain's CDR3 is CASSYRAGITEAFF. The CDR3 DNA is TGTGCCAGCAGTTACAGGGCGGGTATCACTGAAGCTTTCTTT.

V gene TRBV30 combines with J gene TRBJ2-6, with 8 bases fitting TRBD1. Germline lookup yields CDR1 GTSNPN and CDR2 SVGIG (reference sequence). V trimming: 3 bases; J trimming: 10 bases; junction bases outside the gene matches: 5. The CDR3 runs to 13 residues. The chain's CDR3 is CAWSPGQANVLTF. The CDR3 coding sequence is TGTGCCTGGAGCCCGGGACAGGCAAACGTCCTGACTTTC.

V gene TRBV18 combines with J gene TRBJ2-7; 7 bases are a match to TRBD1. Germline CDR1 KGHSH, CDR2 LQKENI. Losses at the gene ends were 4 bases for V and 2 bases for J; bases not matched to a gene: 8. CDR3 length: 15 amino acids. The CDR3 DNA reads as TGTGCCAGCTCACAGCCGGGACAGACTGCCTACGAGCAGTACTTC. It specifies CASSQPGQTAYEQYF.

This clone was recorded a few times. This chain connects TRBV9 to TRBJ2-1; D is ambiguous. V was pared by 2 bases and J by 2 bases, with 8 bases between. The CDR3 loop spans 14 amino acids. CDR1 is SGDLS and CDR2 is YYNGEE in the germline V gene. The CDR3: CASSVDSTYNEQFF. The CDR3 DNA reads TGTGCCAGCAGCGTCGACTCGACCTACAATGAGCAGTTCTTC.

CDR3 protein: CASSFLRAVGNTIYF. The CDR3 nucleotides are TGTGCCAGCAGTTTCCTGCGGGCGGTTGGAAACACCATATATTTT. This chain links TRBV28 with TRBJ1-3; D not resolved. CDR1 and CDR2 from the germline V gene are MDHEN and SYDVKM. The CDR3 is made up of 15 amino acids. V was pared by 3 bases and J by 3 bases, with 12 bases between.

This chain uses TRBV28 with TRBJ2-7; 7 positions agree with TRBD1. There are 11 residues in the CDR3. CDR1 is MDHEN, CDR2 SYDVKM, per germline. V dropped 5 bases and J dropped 9; count of bases not matched to a gene: 4. In nucleotides, the CDR3 is TGTGCCAGCAGTGACAGGGCCTTGCAGTACTTC. Residues: CASSDRALQYF.

The rearrangement joins TRBV5-1 to TRBJ1-5; D unclear. This CDR3 has 15 amino acids. V lost 0 bases, J lost 2 bases, and 9 bases lay in between. CDR1 and CDR2 (germline): SGHRS, YFSETQ. In nucleotides, the CDR3 is TGCGCCAGCAGCTTGGCGGGAGGAGGCAATCAGCCCCAGCATTTT. Translating it yields CASSLAGGGNQPQHF.

The chain carries TRBV29-1 and TRBJ1-1; 8 nucleotides match TRBD1. The J segment lost 1 base and the V segment lost 4 bases, leaving 2 bases of the junction unmatched. Germline loops: CDR1 SQVTM, CDR2 ANQGSEA. This CDR3 has 13 amino acids. In DNA, the CDR3 is TGCAGCGTTGCTACAGGGGGGAACACTGAAGCTTTCTTT. It yields the protein CSVATGGNTEAFF.

This chain connects TRBV9 to TRBJ2-6; 9 positions match TRBD1. Germline loops: CDR1 SGDLS, CDR2 YYNGEE. Trimming cost V 2 bases and J 0 bases; bases outside gene matches: 0. The CDR3 loop spans 16 amino acids. The CDR3 here is CASSVTGGSGANVLTF. The CDR3 DNA reads as TGTGCCAGCAGCGTGACAGGGGGCTCTGGGGCCAACGTCCTGACTTTC. Using reference TRBV9 and TRBJ2-6 for the parts outside the CDR3, the full variable domain is DSGVTQTPKHLITATGQRVTLRCSPRSGDLSVYWYQQSLDQGLQFLIQYYNGEERAKGNILERFSAQQFPDLHSELNLSSLELGDSALYFCASSVTGGSGANVLTFGAGSRLTVL.

The V and J genes are TRBV4-1 and TRBJ1-1; D ambiguous. The CDR3 contains 15 residues. Trimming stripped 0 bases from V and 4 bases from J, with 12 bases between. From germline, CDR1 is MGHRA and CDR2 YSYEKL. CDR3: CASSQDSTAGTEAFF. CDR3 nucleotide sequence: TGCGCCAGCAGCCAAGATTCCACCGCGGGCACTGAAGCTTTCTTT.

The gene calls are TRBV7-9 and TRBJ2-3; 13 bases are a match to TRBD2. This CDR3 contains 18 residues. Germline V gives CDR1 SEHNR, CDR2 FQNEAQ (reference sequence). Unmatched junction bases numbered 16, after V lost 5 bases and J lost 8 bases. The CDR3 bases are TGTGCCAGCAGCCAGGCATACGGGACTAGCGGGGTCTCCGGTACGCAGTATTTT. It yields the protein CASSQAYGTSGVSGTQYF.

The rearrangement joins TRBV28 to TRBJ2-1, with TRBD2 identical over 7 bases. The germline CDR1 and CDR2 sequences are MDHEN and SYDVKM. The J segment lost 10 bases and the V segment lost 6 bases, leaving 6 bases of the junction unmatched. The CDR3 length is 12 residues. The CDR3 nucleotides are TGTGCCAGCAGCCCTCCCGGGGGGGAGCAGTTCTTC. It translates to CASSPPGGEQFF.

The CDR3 sequence is CASSLGRRGWSYEQYF. In DNA, the CDR3 is TGTGCCAGCAGCTTAGGTCGCAGGGGGTGGTCCTACGAGCAGTACTTC. This chain connects TRBV7-9 to TRBJ2-7, with 7 positions matching TRBD1. Germline V gene data show CDR1 as SEHNR and CDR2 as FQNEAQ (reference sequence). Trimming removed 1 base from V and 1 base from J; junction bases left unmatched: 7. CDR3 length: 16 residues.

V is TRBV6-5 and J is TRBJ2-2; D call uncertain. Trimming took 0 bases from V and 1 from J, leaving 9 bases between them. CDR1 is MNHEY and CDR2 is SVGAGI in the germline V gene. This CDR3 contains 16 residues. The CDR3 spells CASSYSFNRNTGELFF. CDR3 DNA: TGTGCCAGCAGTTACTCGTTCAACAGGAACACCGGGGAGCTGTTTTTT.

The count of this clone is one. J is TRBJ1-1 and V is TRBV9; 8 nucleotides align to TRBD1. The ends lost 3 bases at V and 4 bases at J; junction bases unmatched: 2. This CDR3 is built from 13 residues. Germline V gene data show CDR1 as SGDLS and CDR2 as YYNGEE. The CDR3 protein is CASSATGGTEAFF. In nucleotides, the CDR3 is TGTGCCAGCAGCGCCACAGGGGGCACTGAAGCTTTCTTT.